This TCR beta chain was retrieved from a study of cytomegalovirus exposure and HLA in healthy donors. Comment on this clone: One junction end disagrees with the germline gene, perhaps due to a read error.

CDR3 length equals 13 residues. Germline CDR1 is SEHNR and CDR2 is FQNEAQ (reference sequence). The PCR was carried out with 60 Vbeta primers and 13 Jbeta primers. Only in-frame clones appear in the TCRdb table, and some are missing; sequencing was by immunoSEQ multiplex PCR. The sample lists approximately 170,000 clones, roughly three quarters occurring once. This clonotype originated in a woman aged 45-65 years in good health and CMV-seronegative. The chain carries TRBV7-9 and TRBJ2-5; 9 bases align to TRBD2. The sample taken for sequencing was PBMCs. CDR3 region: CASRLAGAETQYF. The CDR3 nucleotides read TGTGCCAGCAGATTAGCGGGGGCGGAGACCCAGTACTTC.